Listed below are T cell receptor beta chains from one sample, sequenced in a study of CD8 T cells in ankylosing spondylitis. TCRdb reprocessed the 5' RACE reads via MiXCR and lists one record per CDR3 protein. The data hold some 220,000 distinct CDR3 sequences, with about 7% observed a single time. The sample was blood, either unsorted or a sorted T cell fraction (not recorded which). These receptors originate from a male donor with ankylosing spondylitis. The CDR3 runs from the conserved cysteine through the conserved F or W. A D gene is named only where the DNA matches it firmly. Size is stated for part of the rows, as once, few or many counts, or as a class when the clone is expanded.

abundance,v_gene,j_gene,d_gene,CDR3nt,CDR3aa
many,TRBV5-1,TRBJ1-1,-,TGCGCCAGCAGCAGATGGACGGGAAACACTGAAGCTTTCTTT,CASSRWTGNTEAFF
many,TRBV12-3/TRBV12-4,TRBJ2-3,-,TGTGCCAGCAGTCCCCAGGGAGTAGACACAGATACGCAGTATTTT,CASSPQGVDTDTQYF
few,TRBV27,TRBJ1-6,TRBD1,TGTGCCAGCAGTTGGACAGGGTCTAACTCACCCCTCCACTTT,CASSWTGSNSPLHF
many,TRBV4-1,TRBJ2-7,-,TGCGCCAGCAGCCAAGTCGGAACCTCACCATACTACGAGCAGTACTTC,CASSQVGTSPYYEQYF
many,TRBV6-2/TRBV6-3,TRBJ1-5,-,TGTGCCAGCAGTTACTCTCCTTCCCGTAATCAGCCCCAGCATTTT,CASSYSPSRNQPQHF
many,TRBV7-6,TRBJ2-4,TRBD2,TGTGCCAGCACGGAGACTAGCGGAACCAAAAACATTCAGTACTTC,CASTETSGTKNIQYF
many,TRBV12-5,TRBJ1-2,TRBD1,TGTGCTAGTGGTTTGATACAGGGGAGGATCTTGAGGGTCCTCTATGGCTACACCTTC,CASGLIQGRILRVLYGYTF
many,TRBV28,TRBJ2-3,-,TGTGCCAGCAGACAGTCCGGTCGTGTCCGAGATACGCAGTATTTT,CASRQSGRVRDTQYF
many,TRBV4-3,TRBJ2-3,TRBD2,TGCGCCAGCAGCCAGACCCCGGGACTAGCGGGAGCAGATACGCAGTATTTT,CASSQTPGLAGADTQYF
many,TRBV20-1,TRBJ2-1,-,TGCAGTGCTGAACAGGGAGGGGGGGTATACAATGAGCAGTTCTTC,CSAEQGGGVYNEQFF
many,TRBV14,TRBJ1-2,TRBD1,TGTGCCAGCAGCCAAGTATTCCCGCCAGGGGGTGGCTACACCTTC,CASSQVFPPGGGYTF
many,TRBV11-2,TRBJ2-7,-,TGTGCCAGCAGCTTAGAGGGGCTAGCGCTCCTCAACTCCTACGAGCAGTACTTC,CASSLEGLALLNSYEQYF
many,TRBV7-2,TRBJ2-7,TRBD1,TGTGCCAGCAGCTCTACAGGGGCGGGCGAGCAGTACTTC,CASSSTGAGEQYF
many,TRBV4-3,TRBJ2-3,TRBD2,TGCGCCAGCAGCCAAGAGGTAGCGGGGGCCTCAGATACGCAGTATTTT,CASSQEVAGASDTQYF
-,TRBV5-1,TRBJ2-1,TRBD1,TGCGCCAGCAGCTTGGGGACAGGGCCCTACAATGAGCAGTTCTTC,CASSLGTGPYNEQFF
-,TRBV29-1,TRBJ2-1,TRBD2,TGCAGCGTCACCCATCCGAGTACTAGCGGGAGTACGAATGAGCAGTTCTTC,CSVTHPSTSGSTNEQFF
many,TRBV12-3/TRBV12-4,TRBJ2-7,TRBD1,TGTGCCAGCAGTCCCACAGGGGGCTACGACGAGCAGTACTTC,CASSPTGGYDEQYF
many,TRBV6-2/TRBV6-3,TRBJ2-2,-,TGTGCCAGCAGTAGGAACGGGGAGCTGTTTTTT,CASSRNGELFF
many,TRBV12-3/TRBV12-4,TRBJ2-1,-,TGTGCCAGCAGGCTAAGCGGTAGCTCCTACAATGAGCAGTTCTTC,CASRLSGSSYNEQFF
many,TRBV20-1,TRBJ2-7,-,TGCAGTGCTAGACGTCCACTAGCCTACGAGCAGTACTTC,CSARRPLAYEQYF